This entry lists 9 T cell receptor beta chains sequenced from one sample in a study of blood T cell repertoires in COVID-19. Sequencing used immunoSEQ multiplex PCR; TCRdb keeps in-frame clones, though not all of them. The profile shows tens of thousands of clones, nearly 80% of them singletons. The source material was peripheral blood. The receptors were sampled from a man between 65 and 85 years old with COVID-19, enrolled during active disease.

The chain joins TRBV7-2 to TRBJ1-2; D unresolved. V was shortened by 11 bases and J by 1 base, with 14 bases between the two germline ends. Germline V gives CDR1 SGHTA, CDR2 FQGNSA. This CDR3 has 13 residues. The DNA of the CDR3 is TGTGCCGGCGGAACATCCTTTAACTATGGCTACACCTTC. This codes for CAGGTSFNYGYTF. Together with reference TRBV7-2 and TRBJ1-2, the CDR3 gives the full variable domain: GAGVSQSPSNKVTEKGKDVELRCDPISGHTALYWYRQSLGQGLEFLIYFQGNSAPDKSGLPSDRFSAERTGGSVSTLTIQRTQQEDSAVYLCAGGTSFNYGYTFGSGTRLTVV.

The V call is TRBV6-5, the J call TRBJ1-1; TRBD1 aligns across 10 bases. The CDR3 has 15 residues. The trim removed 5 bases at V and 5 bases at J, leaving 8 bases unmatched. The germline CDR1 and CDR2 sequences are MNHEY and SVGAGI. The CDR3 loop reads CASSRYRDRGTEAFF. The DNA for the CDR3 is TGTGCCAGCAGTCGCTACCGGGACAGGGGTACTGAAGCTTTCTTT.

The chain carries TRBV7-9 and TRBJ1-4, with 10 bases matching TRBD1. This CDR3 has 14 amino acids. The V segment lost 3 bases and the J segment 8 bases; nucleotides outside the gene matches: 3. The germline CDR1 and CDR2 sequences are SEHNR and FQNEAQ (reference sequence). The CDR3 is CASSFGQGEEKLFF. The CDR3 coding sequence is TGTGCCAGCAGCTTTGGACAGGGGGAAGAAAAACTGTTTTTT.

The genes are TRBV28 and TRBJ2-3, with D maybe TRBD2 (5 bases). Germline CDR1 is MDHEN and CDR2 is SYDVKM. The CDR3 runs to 12 residues. V lost 3 bases, J lost 9 bases, and 10 bases lay in between. CDR3 nucleotide sequence: TGTGCCAGCAGTTTCGGGGATAGAACGCAGTATTTT. This sequence encodes CASSFGDRTQYF.

The chain carries TRBV25-1 and TRBJ1-5; D is ambiguous. Trimming took 7 bases from V and 4 from J, leaving 8 bases between them. This CDR3 has 12 amino acids. CDR1 is MGHDK and CDR2 is SYGVNS in the germline V gene. CDR3 coding DNA: TGTGCCAGCAACTACGAAAATCAGCCCCAGCATTTT. Protein sequence: CASNYENQPQHF.

CDR3 amino acids: CASSQDRGNTEAFF. The CDR3 DNA reads as TGTGCCAGCAGCCAAGACAGGGGTAACACTGAAGCTTTCTTT. The V and J genes are TRBV4-2 and TRBJ1-1; D perhaps matches TRBD1 (6 bases). The CDR3 length is 14 residues. CDR1 LGHNA and CDR2 YNFKEQ come from the germline V gene. V lost 0 bases, J lost 2 bases, and 7 bases lay in between.

This rearrangement joins TRBV11-3 to TRBJ2-3; TRBD1 matches at 7 bases. V shed 5 bases and J 5 bases; nucleotides not matched to a gene: 10. CDR1 SGHNT and CDR2 YENEEA come from the germline V gene. The CDR3 contains 15 residues. For the CDR3, the DNA is TGTGCCAGCAGCCCGCACAGGGGCCATGGAGATACGCAGTATTTT. Its translation: CASSPHRGHGDTQYF.

The V call is TRBV30, the J call TRBJ1-3, with a weak D call TRBD1 (5 bases). Germline loops: CDR1 GTSNPN, CDR2 SVGIG (reference sequence). The V end lost 2 bases, the J end lost 3 bases, and 14 bases lay between the germline ends. This CDR3 comprises 15 residues. This CDR3 is CAWSLKDSLGNTIYF. As DNA, the CDR3 is TGTGCCTGGAGTTTGAAAGACAGCCTTGGAAACACCATATATTTT.

The V and J genes are TRBV5-1 and TRBJ2-5; 7 bases are a match to TRBD1. The length of the CDR3 is 13 residues. Germline V CDR1 and CDR2: SGHRS, YFSETQ. The J segment lost 4 bases and the V segment lost 2 bases, leaving 2 bases of the junction unmatched. DNA of the CDR3: TGCGCCAGCAGCTTAAACAGGGGAGAGACCCAGTACTTC. The encoded protein is CASSLNRGETQYF.